This T cell receptor beta chain derives from a study of blood T cells in healthy people across ages. The use of a sample-barcoded 5' primer and a J-beta primer mix characterized a second PCR of 7 to 11 cycles. Paired-end reads containing CDR3 totaled no fewer than 2.5 million for each sample. In TCRdb, the 5' RACE reads were re-called with MiXCR into one record per CDR3 protein. The profile covers hundreds of thousands of distinct CDR3 sequences, with about 51% appearing a single time and 13% taken by the ten largest. This clonotype was found many times. CDR3 size: 16 residues. Germline CDR1 is SGHKS and CDR2 is YYEKEE (reference sequence). V was shortened by 2 bases and J by 6 bases, with 15 bases between the two germline ends.

The clonotype originates from a woman at least 80 years old in good health. Sequencing used blood. The V and J genes are TRBV5-5 and TRBJ1-6; D perhaps matches TRBD1 (6 bases). The CDR3 is CASSLTGARPNSPLHF. In DNA, the CDR3 is TGTGCCAGCAGCTTAACGGGGGCGAGGCCTAATTCACCCCTCCACTTT. Full variable domain (missing parts from reference TRBV5-5 and TRBJ1-6): DAGVTQSPTHLIKTRGQQVTLRCSPISGHKSVSWYQQVLGQGPQFIFQYYEKEERGRGNFPDRFSARQFPNYSSELNVNALLLGDSALYLCASSLTGARPNSPLHFGNGTRLTVT.